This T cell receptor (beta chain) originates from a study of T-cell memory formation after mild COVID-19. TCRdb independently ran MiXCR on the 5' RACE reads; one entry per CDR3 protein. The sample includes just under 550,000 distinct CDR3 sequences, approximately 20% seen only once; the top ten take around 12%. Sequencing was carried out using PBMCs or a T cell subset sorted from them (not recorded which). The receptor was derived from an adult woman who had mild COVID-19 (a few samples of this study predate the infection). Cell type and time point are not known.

The CDR3 sequence is CASSYTFRKKYNEQFF. DNA of the CDR3: TGTGCCAGCAGTTACACTTTCCGGAAGAAATACAATGAGCAGTTCTTC. The chain is built from TRBV6-5 and TRBJ2-1; D not resolved. CDR3 size: 16 residues. Between the trimmed V and J ends, which lost 2 bases and 4 bases, there was a span of 15 bases. CDR1 MNHEY and CDR2 SVGAGI come from the germline V gene.